Presented here are 16 T cell receptor beta chains from one specimen sequenced in a study of cytomegalovirus exposure and HLA in healthy donors. Amplification used 60 Vbeta primers and 13 Jbeta primers. Method: immunoSEQ multiplex PCR; TCRdb's copy keeps in-frame clones and lacks some. The data contain 250,000 to 350,000 clones, 72% of them singletons. The source material was PBMCs. The source of these receptors is a female donor in good health and CMV-seronegative.

In its sample, this clone was seen a few times. The chain joins TRBV2 to TRBJ2-7, with a possible D match to TRBD1 (6 bases). Germline assignment: CDR1 SNHLY and CDR2 FYNNEI. The length of the CDR3 is 15 residues. Deletions cut 8 bases from V and 2 bases from J, with 19 bases between. The CDR3 sequence is CASGTQALNPYEQYF. The CDR3 region has the DNA TGTGCCAGCGGGACACAGGCCCTCAATCCCTACGAGCAGTACTTC.

V and J are TRBV28 and TRBJ1-1; D uncertain. CDR1 MDHEN and CDR2 SYDVKM come from the germline V gene. The CDR3 length is 14 residues. The V end lost 2 bases, the J end lost 2 bases, and 9 bases lay between the germline ends. CDR3 in DNA: TGTGCCAGCAGTTTACCGGGGTTTAACACTGAAGCTTTCTTT. This gives the protein CASSLPGFNTEAFF.

This clone was seen only a few times. The chain combines TRBV10-2 with TRBJ1-1; D gene ambiguous. Trimming shortened V by 6 bases and J by 1 base, and 18 bases separated the two germline ends. CDR3 size: 16 residues. Germline loops: CDR1 WSHSY, CDR2 SAAADI. The CDR3 region is CASRSRGWGENTEAFF. The CDR3 region has the DNA TGCGCCAGCAGAAGTCGAGGGTGGGGAGAGAACACTGAAGCTTTCTTT.

This chain connects TRBV2 to TRBJ2-2; 10 bases line up with TRBD2. This CDR3 comprises 14 residues. CDR1 is SNHLY and CDR2 is FYNNEI in the germline V gene. The CDR3 here is CAARGLAGVGELFF. The CDR3 region has the DNA TGTGCAGCTAGGGGGCTAGCGGGAGTCGGGGAGCTGTTTTTT.

This clone was seen a few times. The J gene is TRBJ1-2, the V gene TRBV9, with TRBD1 matching 9 bases. V lost 0 bases and J lost 7; bases outside the gene matches: 7. CDR3 length: 15 amino acids. From germline, CDR1 is SGDLS and CDR2 YYNGEE. The CDR3 nucleotides read TGTGCCAGCAGCGTAGACGGGGACAGGGTCCTTGGCTACACCTTC. Its translation is CASSVDGDRVLGYTF.

This sequence joins TRBV28 and TRBJ1-5, with D perhaps matching TRBD1 (6 bases). Germline V gene data show CDR1 as MDHEN and CDR2 as SYDVKM. This CDR3 comprises 16 residues. The V end lost 6 bases, the J end lost 2 bases, and 17 bases lay between the germline ends. DNA of the CDR3: TGTGCCAGCAGACGTAAGGGCAACAGGGGCAATCAGCCCCAGCATTTT. Amino acids: CASRRKGNRGNQPQHF.

In this sample, this clone turned up a few times. The chain links TRBV27 to TRBJ2-1; 7 positions agree with TRBD2. This CDR3 has 12 residues. Germline CDR1 is MNHEY and CDR2 is SMNVEV (reference sequence). With V trimmed by 6 bases and J by 7 bases, 3 bases remained unmatched. CDR3 region: CASSRAGNEQFF. DNA for the CDR3: TGTGCCAGCAGCCGAGCGGGGAATGAGCAGTTCTTC.

The rearrangement joins TRBV14 to TRBJ2-2; 8 bases are shared with TRBD1. Trimming at V came to 5 bases and at J to 4 bases, leaving 3 bases not matched to a gene. This CDR3 has 14 amino acids. Germline-derived CDR1 and CDR2 are SGHDN and FVKESK. CDR3 protein: CASSWTGPTGELFF. CDR3 bases: TGTGCCAGCAGCTGGACAGGGCCCACCGGGGAGCTGTTTTTT.

This chain connects TRBV11-3 to TRBJ1-2; tentative D call: TRBD1 (5 bases). The CDR3 loop spans 17 amino acids. Germline loops: CDR1 SGHNT, CDR2 YENEEA. V lost 3 bases and J 0 bases, leaving 17 bases between the germline ends. CDR3 protein: CASSFSGTGNSNYGYTF. The CDR3 bases are TGTGCCAGCAGCTTCTCAGGAACAGGAAACTCTAACTATGGCTACACCTTC.

This chain joins TRBV6-1 and TRBJ2-5; possibly TRBD2 for D (5 bases). Trimming took off 6 bases at V and 5 bases at J, with 19 bases between the two ends. Germline V gene lookup returns CDR1 MNHNS and CDR2 SASEGT. CDR3 length equals 15 residues. In nucleotides, the CDR3 is TGTGCCAGCAGCGCGGGCCAGGTCTTTGGGGAGACCCAGTACTTC. Residues: CASSAGQVFGETQYF.

J is TRBJ2-6 and V is TRBV5-4; D is perhaps TRBD1 (6 bases). There are 19 residues in the CDR3. CDR1 is SGHNT and CDR2 is YYREEE in the germline V gene (reference sequence). The V and J ends lost 4 bases and 0 bases respectively, with 20 bases between them. The CDR3: CASSPPQGRPFSGANVLTF. As DNA, the CDR3 is TGTGCCAGCAGCCCACCGCAGGGGCGGCCGTTCTCTGGGGCCAACGTCCTGACTTTC.

This clone was seen just once. The chain combines TRBV6-1 with TRBJ1-5, with a tentative D call TRBD1 (5 bases). Deletions cut 8 bases from V and 3 bases from J, with 14 bases between. CDR1 MNHNS and CDR2 SASEGT come from the germline V gene. CDR3 length: 14 amino acids. The CDR3 DNA reads TGTGCCAGCCTCGGGAGAGGGGTCAATCAGCCCCAGCATTTT. Translation: CASLGRGVNQPQHF.

In its sample, this clone was seen a few times. V usage is TRBV7-9 and J usage is TRBJ2-7; 7 bases map to TRBD1. The CDR3 consists of 14 residues. Germline CDR1 reads SEHNR; CDR2 reads FQNEAQ (reference sequence). Trimming removed 3 bases from V and 2 bases from J; junction bases left unmatched: 4. This CDR3 reads CASSFRDSPYEQYF. The CDR3 DNA reads TGTGCCAGCAGCTTTAGGGACAGTCCCTACGAGCAGTACTTC. Variable domain in full (rest from reference TRBV7-9 and TRBJ2-7): DTGVSQNPRHKITKRGQNVTFRCDPISEHNRLYWYRQTLGQGPEFLTYFQNEAQLEKSRLLSDRFSAERPKGSFSTLEIQRTEQGDSAMYLCASSFRDSPYEQYFGPGTRLTVT.

The J gene is TRBJ2-7, the V gene TRBV27, with D tentatively TRBD1 (6 bases). This CDR3 has 15 amino acids. V lost 5 bases and J lost 3, with 17 bases in between. Germline V CDR1 and CDR2: MNHEY, SMNVEV (reference sequence). CDR3 protein: CASSRNAGQFYEQYF. CDR3 nucleotides: TGTGCCAGCAGTCGTAACGCCGGACAGTTCTACGAGCAGTACTTC.

V is TRBV19 and J is TRBJ2-6, with D maybe TRBD1 (5 bases). CDR1 is LNHDA and CDR2 is SQIVND in the germline V gene (reference sequence). The CDR3 has 15 amino acids. V gave up 6 bases and J gave up 0 bases, with 9 bases separating them. The CDR3 DNA reads TGTGCCAGTAGGCGACAGCGCTCTGGGGCCAACGTCCTGACTTTC. The encoded protein is CASRRQRSGANVLTF.

This chain joins TRBV28 and TRBJ2-4; 7 positions match TRBD1. The CDR3 runs 21 residues. CDR1 MDHEN and CDR2 SYDVKM come from the germline V gene. The V segment lost 1 base and the J segment 3 bases; nucleotides outside the gene matches: 21. The CDR3 nucleotides are TGTGCCAGCAGTTTATTTCTCGTTCGTCCTCCGGGACAGAAAGGCAAAAACATTCAGTACTTC. This codes for CASSLFLVRPPGQKGKNIQYF.